This T cell receptor beta chain is from a study of early T cells in non-severe SARS-CoV-2 infection. Overall study context: Sequencing input comprised bulk RNA from unsorted whole blood; chain pairing was not available. Study findings and constraints: Anti-spike CD8 responses were favored in VDJdb matching, and private and CD4 specificities were missed.

Germline V gives CDR1 DFQATT, CDR2 SNEGSKA (reference sequence). Trimming removed 6 bases from V and 2 bases from J, with 17 bases in between. The CDR3 is 14 amino acids. Individual cDNA molecules each received unique molecular identifiers attached to them. TCRdb fed the 5' RACE reads into MiXCR, producing one record per CDR3 protein. The table lists nearly 95,000 distinct CDR3 sequences, 15% to 20% of them singletons, with 4.5% to 6% in the top ten. This clonotype was seen more than once but under ten times. No antigen is known for it. This specimen consisted of whole blood, obtained at baseline. The TCR was taken from an adult who was a healthcare worker with PCR-confirmed SARS-CoV-2 infection or an uninfected control (not recorded which). The chain is built from TRBV20-1 and TRBJ2-7; D ambiguous. Here the CDR3 reads CSAWQDLTTYEQYF. The CDR3 coding sequence is TGCAGTGCCTGGCAGGACCTAACAACCTACGAGCAGTACTTC.